The TCR beta chain under discussion was sequenced for a study of Ad26.COV2.S vaccination and SARS-CoV-2 variants. For this clone: In the same sample, other DNA sequences code for this CDR3.

Using immunoSEQ multiplex PCR, the repertoire was profiled, and TCRdb retains in-frame clones only, with some absent. The data contain about 350,000 clones, approximately 90% of them singletons. The CDR3 is made up of 15 amino acids. V shed 2 bases and J shed 0 bases, with 10 bases lying between them. Germline CDR1 is MNHEY and CDR2 is SVGAGI. The receptor was derived from a human donor who had recovered from COVID-19. The sequenced sample was peripheral blood, obtained after recovery from COVID-19. This chain joins TRBV6-5 and TRBJ1-1; D not resolved. CDR3 in amino acids: CASSYGRTMNTEAFF. The CDR3 DNA follows: TGTGCCAGCAGTTACGGAAGGACCATGAACACTGAAGCTTTCTTT.